These T cell receptor beta chains were read from a single sample in a study of CD8+ T cells in alopecia areata. The repertoire was sequenced with immunoSEQ multiplex PCR; TCRdb's copy has only in-frame clones and lacks some. The data hold fewer than 250,000 clones, with 60% observed a single time. The sequencing here drew on CD4+ T cells sorted from blood, taken at week 24, from a patient treated with tofacitinib. The receptors shown here come from a human donor with alopecia areata. CDR3s include the opening cysteine and the closing phenylalanine or tryptophan. The D gene is left open where the match is weak. Clone size, where shown, is once, few, many, or a class for clones that have expanded.

v_gene: TRBV30
abundance: NA
d_gene: NA
j_gene: TRBJ1-1
CDR3aa: CAWGPDHTEAFF
CDR3nt: TGTGCCTGGGGCCCTGACCACACTGAAGCTTTCTTT

v_gene: TRBV29-1
abundance: NA
d_gene: NA
j_gene: TRBJ1-2
CDR3aa: CSVEEQAGYYGYTF
CDR3nt: TGCAGCGTTGAAGAACAGGCCGGCTACTATGGCTACACCTTC

v_gene: TRBV11-2
abundance: NA
d_gene: NA
j_gene: TRBJ1-3
CDR3aa: CASSPEGISGNTIYF
CDR3nt: TGTGCCAGCAGCCCAGAAGGGATTTCTGGAAACACCATATATTTT

v_gene: TRBV18
abundance: once
d_gene: NA
j_gene: TRBJ2-6
CDR3aa: CASSPDFTGANVLTF
CDR3nt: TGTGCCAGCTCACCGGATTTTACTGGGGCCAACGTCCTGACTTTC

v_gene: TRBV29-1
abundance: few
d_gene: NA
j_gene: TRBJ1-2
CDR3aa: CSAAGVNYGYTF
CDR3nt: TGCAGCGCTGCTGGGGTTAACTATGGCTACACCTTC

v_gene: TRBV27
abundance: NA
d_gene: TRBD1
j_gene: TRBJ1-3
CDR3aa: CASSPGQGSGNTIYF
CDR3nt: TGTGCCAGCAGTCCAGGACAGGGTTCTGGAAACACCATATATTTT

v_gene: TRBV7-2
abundance: NA
d_gene: TRBD1
j_gene: TRBJ1-1
CDR3aa: CASSSGQGVIDTEAFF
CDR3nt: TGTGCCAGCAGCTCCGGACAGGGGGTGATAGACACTGAAGCTTTCTTT

v_gene: TRBV30
abundance: NA
d_gene: NA
j_gene: TRBJ1-1
CDR3aa: CAWSVGVGAFF
CDR3nt: TGTGCCTGGAGTGTAGGGGTAGGGGCTTTCTTT

v_gene: TRBV28
abundance: few
d_gene: TRBD1
j_gene: TRBJ2-7
CDR3aa: CASSGTGVAVGEQYF
CDR3nt: TGTGCCAGCAGCGGGACAGGGGTCGCCGTAGGGGAGCAGTACTTC

v_gene: TRBV7-2
abundance: NA
d_gene: TRBD2
j_gene: TRBJ2-7
CDR3aa: CASSSLAGATYEQYF
CDR3nt: TGTGCCAGCAGCTCCCTAGCGGGAGCAACCTACGAGCAGTACTTC

v_gene: TRBV29-1
abundance: NA
d_gene: NA
j_gene: TRBJ1-2
CDR3aa: CSVYGRGSEGYTF
CDR3nt: TGCAGCGTCTACGGAAGGGGTTCGGAAGGCTACACCTTC

v_gene: TRBV5-6
abundance: NA
d_gene: NA
j_gene: TRBJ1-1
CDR3aa: CASSLVGDTEAFF
CDR3nt: TGTGCCAGCAGCTTGGTAGGGGACACTGAAGCTTTCTTT

v_gene: TRBV29-1
abundance: NA
d_gene: NA
j_gene: TRBJ2-1
CDR3aa: CSGRYNEQFF
CDR3nt: TGCAGCGGCCGGTACAATGAGCAGTTCTTC

v_gene: TRBV29-1
abundance: few
d_gene: TRBD1
j_gene: TRBJ1-1
CDR3aa: CSVRTGSTNTEAFF
CDR3nt: TGCAGCGTTCGGACAGGGTCTACGAACACTGAAGCTTTCTTT

v_gene: TRBV2
abundance: NA
d_gene: NA
j_gene: TRBJ2-3
CDR3aa: CASSVGTFTDTQYF
CDR3nt: TGTGCCAGCAGTGTGGGGACCTTCACAGATACGCAGTATTTT

v_gene: TRBV7-8
abundance: NA
d_gene: NA
j_gene: TRBJ2-5
CDR3aa: CASMAQRGGKTQYF
CDR3nt: TGTGCCAGCATGGCCCAAAGGGGGGGGAAGACCCAGTACTTC

v_gene: TRBV29-1
abundance: NA
d_gene: NA
j_gene: TRBJ2-7
CDR3aa: CSGRTASYEQYF
CDR3nt: TGCAGCGGCCGGACGGCGTCCTACGAGCAGTACTTC

v_gene: TRBV29-1
abundance: few
d_gene: NA
j_gene: TRBJ1-5
CDR3aa: CSVRNQGQPQHF
CDR3nt: TGCAGCGTTAGGAATCAGGGTCAGCCCCAGCATTTT

v_gene: TRBV2
abundance: NA
d_gene: NA
j_gene: TRBJ2-7
CDR3aa: CASSDKGYEQYF
CDR3nt: TGTGCCAGCAGTGACAAGGGCTACGAGCAGTACTTC

v_gene: TRBV5-1
abundance: NA
d_gene: NA
j_gene: TRBJ2-5
CDR3aa: CASSLGKETQYF
CDR3nt: TGCGCCAGCAGCTTGGGGAAAGAGACCCAGTACTTC

v_gene: TRBV18
abundance: once
d_gene: TRBD2
j_gene: TRBJ2-3
CDR3aa: CASSSELAGGGDTQYF
CDR3nt: TGTGCCAGCTCATCAGAACTAGCGGGGGGCGGAGATACGCAGTATTTT

v_gene: TRBV6-1
abundance: NA
d_gene: TRBD1
j_gene: TRBJ2-5
CDR3aa: CASSAKTTGKGETQYF
CDR3nt: TGTGCCAGCAGTGCGAAAACGACAGGGAAGGGCGAGACCCAGTACTTC

v_gene: TRBV6-1
abundance: medium-sized
d_gene: NA
j_gene: TRBJ1-5
CDR3aa: CASGSNQPQHF
CDR3nt: TGTGCCAGCGGCAGCAATCAGCCCCAGCATTTT

v_gene: TRBV6-6
abundance: NA
d_gene: NA
j_gene: TRBJ1-2
CDR3aa: CASSGGYGYTF
CDR3nt: TGTGCCAGCAGTGGAGGCTATGGCTACACCTTC

v_gene: TRBV10-1
abundance: NA
d_gene: TRBD2
j_gene: TRBJ2-5
CDR3aa: CATQRGPQETQYF
CDR3nt: TGCGCCACACAGCGGGGGCCGCAAGAGACCCAGTACTTC

v_gene: TRBV6-5
abundance: NA
d_gene: NA
j_gene: TRBJ1-6
CDR3aa: CASRGPKKPLHF
CDR3nt: TGTGCCAGCCGGGGGCCTAAGAAACCCCTCCACTTT

v_gene: TRBV6-5
abundance: NA
d_gene: NA
j_gene: TRBJ1-2
CDR3aa: CASSYEQGVDYGYTF
CDR3nt: TGTGCCAGCAGTTACGAACAGGGAGTAGACTATGGCTACACCTTC

v_gene: TRBV14
abundance: NA
d_gene: NA
j_gene: TRBJ2-1
CDR3aa: CASSQSRSFTNEQFF
CDR3nt: TGTGCCAGCAGCCAATCCCGGTCCTTCACAAATGAGCAGTTCTTC

v_gene: TRBV5-4
abundance: NA
d_gene: TRBD2
j_gene: TRBJ2-6
CDR3aa: CASSLPGRAGANVLTF
CDR3nt: TGTGCCAGCAGCTTGCCAGGGAGGGCTGGGGCCAACGTCCTGACTTTC

v_gene: TRBV7-2
abundance: few
d_gene: NA
j_gene: TRBJ1-6
CDR3aa: CASSLVEISPLHF
CDR3nt: TGTGCCAGCAGCTTAGTAGAAATATCACCCCTCCACTTT

v_gene: TRBV30
abundance: NA
d_gene: NA
j_gene: TRBJ1-4
CDR3aa: CAWKKGPSGEKLFF
CDR3nt: TGTGCCTGGAAGAAGGGCCCCTCCGGCGAAAAACTGTTTTTT

v_gene: TRBV29-1
abundance: NA
d_gene: NA
j_gene: TRBJ1-1
CDR3aa: CSIDILNTEAFF
CDR3nt: TGCAGCATCGACATATTGAACACTGAAGCTTTCTTT

v_gene: TRBV2
abundance: NA
d_gene: TRBD1
j_gene: TRBJ1-1
CDR3aa: CASSVTGFGAEAFF
CDR3nt: TGTGCCAGCAGTGTGACAGGGTTTGGGGCTGAAGCTTTCTTT

v_gene: TRBV30
abundance: NA
d_gene: NA
j_gene: TRBJ1-1
CDR3aa: CALGRGEAFF
CDR3nt: TGTGCTCTCGGGAGAGGTGAAGCTTTCTTT

v_gene: TRBV10-3
abundance: few
d_gene: NA
j_gene: TRBJ2-3
CDR3aa: CAISPGDNTDTQYF
CDR3nt: TGTGCCATCAGTCCGGGGGATAACACAGATACGCAGTATTTT

v_gene: TRBV30
abundance: NA
d_gene: NA
j_gene: TRBJ2-1
CDR3aa: CAWSVTGLVGNEQFF
CDR3nt: TGTGCCTGGAGTGTAACGGGCCTAGTGGGCAATGAGCAGTTCTTC

v_gene: TRBV29-1
abundance: NA
d_gene: NA
j_gene: TRBJ1-1
CDR3aa: CSAARGGGTEAFF
CDR3nt: TGCAGCGCTGCGCGGGGGGGTGGCACTGAAGCTTTCTTT

v_gene: TRBV30
abundance: few
d_gene: NA
j_gene: TRBJ1-1
CDR3aa: CAWSEGNTEAFF
CDR3nt: TGTGCCTGGAGTGAGGGGAACACTGAAGCTTTCTTT

v_gene: TRBV15
abundance: NA
d_gene: NA
j_gene: TRBJ2-4
CDR3aa: CATSRDNRDSTGSKNIQYF
CDR3nt: TGTGCCACCAGCAGGGACAACCGGGACTCCACTGGTTCCAAAAACATTCAGTACTTC

v_gene: TRBV6-6
abundance: few
d_gene: NA
j_gene: TRBJ1-5
CDR3aa: CASSWGEGSQPQHF
CDR3nt: TGTGCCAGCAGTTGGGGGGAGGGGAGTCAGCCCCAGCATTTT

v_gene: TRBV28
abundance: NA
d_gene: TRBD1
j_gene: TRBJ2-5
CDR3aa: CASSFTGGRETQYF
CDR3nt: TGTGCCAGCAGTTTCACAGGGGGGAGGGAGACCCAGTACTTC

v_gene: TRBV29-1
abundance: NA
d_gene: TRBD1
j_gene: TRBJ1-2
CDR3aa: CSVRPPGQGLGYTF
CDR3nt: TGCAGCGTGAGACCTCCGGGACAGGGACTTGGCTACACCTTC

v_gene: TRBV29-1
abundance: once
d_gene: NA
j_gene: TRBJ1-4
CDR3aa: CSVILSTNEKLFF
CDR3nt: TGCAGCGTTATTCTCTCAACTAATGAAAAACTGTTTTTT

v_gene: TRBV4-3
abundance: NA
d_gene: TRBD1
j_gene: TRBJ2-3
CDR3aa: CASSLAGQGIADTQYF
CDR3nt: TGCGCCAGCAGCCTAGCAGGACAGGGGATCGCAGATACGCAGTATTTT

v_gene: TRBV14
abundance: NA
d_gene: TRBD2
j_gene: TRBJ2-7
CDR3aa: CASSRGGTSYEQYF
CDR3nt: TGTGCCAGCAGCCGCGGGGGGACCTCCTACGAGCAGTACTTC

v_gene: TRBV6-5
abundance: few
d_gene: NA
j_gene: TRBJ1-2
CDR3aa: CASTSGGGYTF
CDR3nt: TGTGCCAGCACCTCGGGTGGGGGCTACACCTTC

v_gene: TRBV2
abundance: few
d_gene: TRBD2
j_gene: TRBJ2-7
CDR3aa: CATYVGLAGGYEQYF
CDR3nt: TGTGCCACCTATGTTGGACTAGCGGGGGGCTACGAGCAGTACTTC

v_gene: TRBV4-3
abundance: few
d_gene: TRBD2
j_gene: TRBJ2-7
CDR3aa: CASSQGLAGNYEQYF
CDR3nt: TGCGCCAGCAGCCAAGGTCTAGCGGGAAACTACGAGCAGTACTTC

v_gene: TRBV29-1
abundance: NA
d_gene: NA
j_gene: TRBJ1-2
CDR3aa: CSVEVFRYGYTF
CDR3nt: TGCAGCGTTGAAGTTTTCCGTTATGGCTACACCTTC